A selection of T cell receptor beta chains follows, all from one sample in a study of T cells after yellow fever vaccination. MiXCR, applied by TCRdb to the 5' RACE reads, yields one record per CDR3 protein. Of about 550,000 distinct CDR3 sequences listed, under 25% are singletons. Specimen: PBMCs, collected 15 days after the yellow fever booster vaccination. Receptors originate from a man in his thirties or forties who received the YFV17D yellow fever vaccine. Both conserved end residues are part of each CDR3. D genes are given only for firm matches. Some rows mark clone size as missing; the rest say once, few, many or name a class of expanded clone.

>.|TRBV24-1|TRBJ2-1|few
TGTGCCACCCAGCGGGACACCTATAGCTCCTACAATGAGCAGTTCTTC
CATQRDTYSSYNEQFF
>TRBD2|TRBV12-3/TRBV12-4|TRBJ2-1|many
TGTGCCAGCAGTTTAGGGCTAGCGGGAGGGGATGAGCAGTTCTTC
CASSLGLAGGDEQFF
>.|TRBV27|TRBJ1-6|many
TGTGCCAGCAGTTTATTTTCCAGCTCCTATAATTCACCCCTCCACTTT
CASSLFSSSYNSPLHF
>.|TRBV4-3|TRBJ1-4|few
TGCGCCAGCAGCCAAGACAGGGTCCTAGGGGCATCCACTAATGAAAAACTGTTTTTT
CASSQDRVLGASTNEKLFF
>TRBD2|TRBV20-1|TRBJ2-7|once
TGCAGTGCAACAAGCGGGGATAAGGCCTACGAGCAGTACTTC
CSATSGDKAYEQYF
>.|TRBV2|TRBJ2-2|.
TGTGCCAGCGGTAGGGGCAGGGGGGAGCTGTTTTTT
CASGRGRGELFF
>TRBD1|TRBV10-3|TRBJ2-5|.
TGTGCCATCGGACAAAGTTGGGGGACAGCTAACCAAGAGACCCAGTACTTC
CAIGQSWGTANQETQYF
>.|TRBV12-3/TRBV12-4|TRBJ2-5|.
TGTGCCAGCAGTTTCGGAGGGCTCCAAGAGACCCAGTACTTC
CASSFGGLQETQYF
>.|TRBV12-3/TRBV12-4|TRBJ2-3|few
TGTGCCAGCAAGTATGGAGGCACAGATACGCAGTATTTT
CASKYGGTDTQYF
>.|TRBV21-1|TRBJ1-5|.
TGTGCCAGCAGCCCCTCCCGCAGGGGTGGCAATCAGCCCCAGCATTTT
CASSPSRRGGNQPQHF
>.|TRBV5-1|TRBJ2-5|.
TGCGCCAGCATCTTCGAGGGTGGCGAGACCCAGTACTTC
CASIFEGGETQYF
>.|TRBV9|TRBJ2-2|few
TGTGCCAGCAGCGAAGGTCCCGAGGAAGGTTGGGCCGGGGAGCTGTTTTTT
CASSEGPEEGWAGELFF
>TRBD1|TRBV4-3|TRBJ1-6|.
TGCGCCAGCAGCCAACAGGACAGGTTTGGGTCACCCCTCCACTTT
CASSQQDRFGSPLHF
>.|TRBV3-1|TRBJ2-6|few
TGTGCCAGCAGCCCCTGGGGCTCTGGGGCCAACGTCCTGACTTTC
CASSPWGSGANVLTF
>TRBD2|TRBV12-3/TRBV12-4|TRBJ2-2|few
TGTGCCAGCAGTTTTGCGGGAGGGACCGGGGAGCTGTTTTTT
CASSFAGGTGELFF
>.|TRBV5-1|TRBJ2-7|few
TGCGCCAGCAAGGGGTGGGGTGACCGATACTACGAGCAGTACTTC
CASKGWGDRYYEQYF
>.|TRBV2|TRBJ2-7|.
TGTGCCAGCAGTGAAAGGGACACCTCCTACGAGCAGTACTTC
CASSERDTSYEQYF
>TRBD2|TRBV3-1|TRBJ2-5|.
TGTGCCAGCAGCCGAGGGACTAGCGTAGGGGCCCAGTACTTC
CASSRGTSVGAQYF
>.|TRBV10-3|TRBJ2-7|few
TGTGCCATTACGGCGACCGAACGTACCTACGAGCAGTACTTC
CAITATERTYEQYF
>.|TRBV1|TRBJ1-1|.
TGCAGTGCTCGGAGTAGGGGCGGGTGGACTGAAGCTTTCTTT
CSARSRGGWTEAFF
>TRBD2|TRBV6-1|TRBJ2-1|few
TGTGCCAGCAGTGGAGGGACTAGCGGGAGTCCCTACAATGAGCAGTTCTTC
CASSGGTSGSPYNEQFF
>.|TRBV6-6|TRBJ2-7|few
TGTGCCAGCAGTTACGGGGGGCTGGGGCAGTACTTC
CASSYGGLGQYF
>TRBD1|TRBV6-1|TRBJ2-7|few
TGTGCCAGCAGAGCTGACAGGGGCCGCGAGCAGTACTTC
CASRADRGREQYF
>TRBD1|TRBV14|TRBJ2-7|few
TGTGCCAGCAGCCAACATCGGGACAGGGCCCCCGGCCTGCCTTACGAGCAGTACTTC
CASSQHRDRAPGLPYEQYF
>.|TRBV29-1|TRBJ2-1|few
TGCAGCGGCACCCAAGGGGCAGGTGCGTTCTTC
CSGTQGAGAFF
>TRBD1|TRBV5-1|TRBJ2-3|.
TGCGCCAGCAGCCTGGGACAGGGAAATTTGGACTTCACAGATACGCAGTATTTT
CASSLGQGNLDFTDTQYF
>.|TRBV29-1|TRBJ2-3|.
TGCAGCGTTGAAACCTCAGATACGCAGTATTTT
CSVETSDTQYF
>.|TRBV7-2|TRBJ2-2|.
TGTGCCAGCAGCTTAGGTTTGCGACGCACCGGGGAGCTGTTTTTT
CASSLGLRRTGELFF
>.|TRBV20-1|TRBJ2-1|few
TGCAGTGCTAGCATGGAGTTCTTC
CSASMEFF
>.|TRBV7-2|TRBJ2-3|few
TGTGCCAGCAGCTTATGGGGCGATACGCAGTATTTT
CASSLWGDTQYF
>.|TRBV7-9|TRBJ2-1|.
TGTGCCAGCAGTCCGGAGGGCCCCTACAATGAGCAGTTCTTC
CASSPEGPYNEQFF
>.|TRBV3-1|TRBJ2-6|.
TGTGCCAGCAGCAAGTACAGCCCCCCTGGTGCCAACGTCCTGACTTTC
CASSKYSPPGANVLTF
>.|TRBV20-1|TRBJ2-4|.
TGCAGTGCTGGAAAGGCGATCTCGAAAAACATTCAGTACTTC
CSAGKAISKNIQYF
>TRBD1|TRBV12-3/TRBV12-4|TRBJ2-1|.
TGTGCCAGCAGCCAAGCCAACAGGGGGACCTACAATGAGCAGTTCTTC
CASSQANRGTYNEQFF
>.|TRBV11-2|TRBJ2-1|few
TGTGCCAGCAGGCCTCTGTCTCCCCTCCGACAGTCATCGGGAAATGAGCAGTTCTTC
CASRPLSPLRQSSGNEQFF
>.|TRBV12-3/TRBV12-4|TRBJ2-5|few
TGTGCCAGCAGTCCGACAGCGCATGAGACCCAGTACTTC
CASSPTAHETQYF
>.|TRBV12-3/TRBV12-4|TRBJ2-7|few
TGTGCCAGCAGTCTGGGGGCGGGAAACTACGAGCAGTACTTC
CASSLGAGNYEQYF
>.|TRBV4-3|TRBJ1-3|.
TGCGCCAGCAGCCAAGAACACCGTATCTCTGGAAACACCATATATTTT
CASSQEHRISGNTIYF
>.|TRBV12-3/TRBV12-4|TRBJ2-3|few
TGTGCCAGCAGCACGGGACATAATACGCAGTATTTT
CASSTGHNTQYF
>.|TRBV7-2|TRBJ2-3|.
TGTGCCAGCAGCTTGGAGGGACAAGTCCCCACAGATACGCAGTATTTT
CASSLEGQVPTDTQYF
>.|TRBV28|TRBJ2-2|few
TGTGCCACCCAAAAACCCCCCAAGGACGGTCCCGGGGAGCTGTTTTTT
CATQKPPKDGPGELFF
>.|TRBV18|TRBJ2-2|few
TGTGCCAGCTCACACTCGACACCCCGCCCCGGGGAGCTGTTTTTT
CASSHSTPRPGELFF
>TRBD1|TRBV29-1|TRBJ2-5|.
TGCAGCGTCTGTATGGGGGCCACTAAAGGGGGCGGAGAAGAGACCCAGTACTTC
CSVCMGATKGGGEETQYF
>TRBD2|TRBV20-1|TRBJ2-5|.
TGCAGTGCTAGAGATTCCCGCGGGAGGGCCGGAGAGACCCAGTACTTC
CSARDSRGRAGETQYF
>.|TRBV3-1|TRBJ2-2|few
TGTGCCAGCAGCCGCCAGGCGGGAAAGAACACCGGGGAGCTGTTTTTT
CASSRQAGKNTGELFF
>.|TRBV28|TRBJ2-7|few
TGTGCCAGCAGTTCGGGACGACTCCACGAGCAGTACTTC
CASSSGRLHEQYF
>.|TRBV3-1|TRBJ2-1|.
TGTGCCAGCAGCCAGAGAGTCTCGGGGACCTACGGCAATGAGCAGTTCTTC
CASSQRVSGTYGNEQFF
>TRBD1|TRBV5-4|TRBJ2-7|.
TGTGCCAGCTCAACTCCGGGACAGGACTACGAGCAGTACTTC
CASSTPGQDYEQYF
>.|TRBV6-2/TRBV6-3|TRBJ2-7|.
TGTGCCAGCAGCTCAGGACATCGTTACGAGCAGTACTTC
CASSSGHRYEQYF
>.|TRBV11-2|TRBJ2-1|.
TGTGCCGTGGGGTACAATGAGCAGTTCTTC
CAVGYNEQFF
>TRBD2|TRBV14|TRBJ2-7|few
TGTGCCAGTTCCGGGACTAGCGGGTTGAGCTCCTACGAGCAGTACTTC
CASSGTSGLSSYEQYF
>TRBD1|TRBV15|TRBJ1-5|few
TGTGCCACCAGCAGATTAACAGGGGGCAATCAGCCCCAGCATTTT
CATSRLTGGNQPQHF
>.|TRBV20-1|TRBJ1-6|.
TGCAGTGCTAGTGACGAAGGCGGGGGGATTTTGCTGAGCTCCTATAATTCACCCCTCCACTTT
CSASDEGGGILLSSYNSPLHF
>.|TRBV6-1|TRBJ2-2|.
TGTGCCAGCAGGACACACAGGAATCCGAACACCGGGGAGCTGTTTTTT
CASRTHRNPNTGELFF
>.|TRBV7-9|TRBJ2-7|.
TGTGCCAGCAGCGTCCAATTGACGCGCGAGCAGTACTTC
CASSVQLTREQYF
>.|TRBV19|TRBJ1-5|once
TGTGCCAGTAGCCTTACCCGGGGAAGTAGCAATCAGCCCCAGCATTTT
CASSLTRGSSNQPQHF
>.|TRBV10-1|TRBJ2-2|few
TGCGCCAGCAGTGAGATGGTCACCGGGGAGCTGTTTTTT
CASSEMVTGELFF
>TRBD2|TRBV6-5|TRBJ2-1|.
TGTGCCAGCAGTTACGCGGCGGGAGGGCCTGGTGAGCAGTTCTTC
CASSYAAGGPGEQFF
>.|TRBV7-2|TRBJ2-5|.
TGTGCCAGCAGCTTAAGGACGAAAGGGGGGGAGACCCAGTACTTC
CASSLRTKGGETQYF